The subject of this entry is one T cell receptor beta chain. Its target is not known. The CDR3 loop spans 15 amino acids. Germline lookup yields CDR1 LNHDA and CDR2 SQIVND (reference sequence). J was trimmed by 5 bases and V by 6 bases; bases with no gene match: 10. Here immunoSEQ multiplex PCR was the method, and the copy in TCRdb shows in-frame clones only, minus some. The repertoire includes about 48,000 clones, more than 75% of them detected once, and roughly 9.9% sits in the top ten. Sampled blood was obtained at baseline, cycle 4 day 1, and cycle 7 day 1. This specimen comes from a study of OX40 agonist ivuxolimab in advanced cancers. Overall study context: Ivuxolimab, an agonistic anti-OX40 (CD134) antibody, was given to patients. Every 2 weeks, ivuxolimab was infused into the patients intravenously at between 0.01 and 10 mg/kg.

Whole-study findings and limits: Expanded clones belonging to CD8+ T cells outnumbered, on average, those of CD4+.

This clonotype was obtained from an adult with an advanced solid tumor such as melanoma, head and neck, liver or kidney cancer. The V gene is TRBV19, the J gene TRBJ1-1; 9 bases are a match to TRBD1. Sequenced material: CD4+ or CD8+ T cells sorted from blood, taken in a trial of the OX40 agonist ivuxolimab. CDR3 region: CASSMIPGQGTEAFF. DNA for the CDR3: TGTGCCAGTAGCATGATACCGGGACAGGGAACTGAAGCTTTCTTT.